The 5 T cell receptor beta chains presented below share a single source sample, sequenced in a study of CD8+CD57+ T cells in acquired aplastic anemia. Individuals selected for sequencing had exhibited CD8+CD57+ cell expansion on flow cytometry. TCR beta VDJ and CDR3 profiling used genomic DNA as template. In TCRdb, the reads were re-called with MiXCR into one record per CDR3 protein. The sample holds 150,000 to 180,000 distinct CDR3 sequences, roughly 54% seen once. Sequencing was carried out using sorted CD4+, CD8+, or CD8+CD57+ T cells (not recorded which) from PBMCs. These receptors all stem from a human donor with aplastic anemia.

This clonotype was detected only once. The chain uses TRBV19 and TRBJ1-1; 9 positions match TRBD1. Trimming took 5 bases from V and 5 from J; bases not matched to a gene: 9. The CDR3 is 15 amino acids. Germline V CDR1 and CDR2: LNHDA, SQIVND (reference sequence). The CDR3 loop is CASSPLGTGRTEAFF. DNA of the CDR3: TGTGCCAGTAGTCCCCTGGGGACAGGGAGAACTGAAGCTTTCTTT.

The CDR3, as DNA: TGCGCCAGCAGCCATGGGGACCGAAAAGCTTTCTTT. Its protein is CASSHGDRKAFF. V usage is TRBV4-1 and J usage is TRBJ1-1; D might be TRBD1 (5 bases). This CDR3 region has 12 residues. Germline V gene lookup returns CDR1 MGHRA and CDR2 YSYEKL. V was shortened by 3 bases and J by 9 bases, with 11 bases between the two germline ends.

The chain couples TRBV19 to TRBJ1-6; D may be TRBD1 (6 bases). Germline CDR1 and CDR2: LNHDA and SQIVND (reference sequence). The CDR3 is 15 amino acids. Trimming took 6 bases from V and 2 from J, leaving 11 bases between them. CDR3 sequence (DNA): TGTGCCAGTAGGCAACAGGGAACCTATAATTCACCCCTCCACTTT. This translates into CASRQQGTYNSPLHF.

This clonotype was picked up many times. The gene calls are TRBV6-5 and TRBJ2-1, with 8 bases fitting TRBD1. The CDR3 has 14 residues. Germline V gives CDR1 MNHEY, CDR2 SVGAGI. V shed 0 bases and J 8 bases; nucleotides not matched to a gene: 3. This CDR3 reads CASSYSDRDHEQFF. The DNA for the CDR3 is TGTGCCAGCAGTTACTCGGACAGGGACCATGAGCAGTTCTTC.

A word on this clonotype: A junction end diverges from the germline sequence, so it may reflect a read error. CDR3: CSARTNEQSF. CDR3 nucleotide sequence: TGCAGCGCCAGGACTAATGAGCAGTCCTTC. This rearrangement joins TRBV29-1 to TRBJ2-1, with a tentative D call TRBD2 (6 bases). CDR3 size: 10 residues. Germline V CDR1 and CDR2: SQVTM, ANQGSEA.